This section outlines one TCR beta chain sequence together with its context. This CDR3 contains 14 residues. Trimming removed 6 bases from V and 0 bases from J, with 12 bases in between. Germline CDR1 reads MDHEN; CDR2 reads SYDVKM. This table comes from immunoSEQ multiplex PCR, and its TCRdb copy is limited to in-frame clones, with some not included. The data hold roughly 45,000 clones, with just under 80% observed a single time. The data belong to a study of memory CD4+ T cells and cytomegalovirus serostatus. Single viable CD3+CD4+CD8-CD45RO+ cells were sorted as the memory CD4+ T cells. The source of this sequence is an adult in good health and CMV-seronegative. Sequencing input: memory CD4+ T cells from blood. The rearrangement uses TRBV28 and TRBJ2-7; possible D gene TRBD1, 6 bases. CDR3 loop: CASRTGTFSYEQYF. CDR3 nucleotide sequence: TGTGCCAGCAGAACCGGGACATTCTCCTACGAGCAGTACTTC.